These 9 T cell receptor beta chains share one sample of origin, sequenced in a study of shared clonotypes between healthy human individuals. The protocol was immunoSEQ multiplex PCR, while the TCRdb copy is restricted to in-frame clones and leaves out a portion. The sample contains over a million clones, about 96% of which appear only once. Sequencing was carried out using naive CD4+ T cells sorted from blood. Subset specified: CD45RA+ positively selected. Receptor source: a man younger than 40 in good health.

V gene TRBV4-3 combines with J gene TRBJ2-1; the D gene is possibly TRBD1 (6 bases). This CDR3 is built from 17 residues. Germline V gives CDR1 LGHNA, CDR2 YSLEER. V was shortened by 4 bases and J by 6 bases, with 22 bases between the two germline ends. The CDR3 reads CASSPTAGHRVSNEQFF. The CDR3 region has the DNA TGCGCCAGCAGCCCCACGGCAGGCCACAGGGTTAGCAATGAGCAGTTCTTC.

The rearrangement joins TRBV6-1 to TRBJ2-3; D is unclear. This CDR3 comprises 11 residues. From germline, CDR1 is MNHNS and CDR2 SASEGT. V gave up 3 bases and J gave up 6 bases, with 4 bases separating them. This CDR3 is CASSDWDTQYF. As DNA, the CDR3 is TGTGCCAGCAGTGATTGGGATACGCAGTATTTT.

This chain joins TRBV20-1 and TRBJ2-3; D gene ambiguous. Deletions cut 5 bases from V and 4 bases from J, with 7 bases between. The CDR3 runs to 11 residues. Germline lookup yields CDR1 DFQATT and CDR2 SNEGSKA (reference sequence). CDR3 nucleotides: TGCAGTGCTCATAAGGCAGATACGCAGTATTTT. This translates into CSAHKADTQYF.

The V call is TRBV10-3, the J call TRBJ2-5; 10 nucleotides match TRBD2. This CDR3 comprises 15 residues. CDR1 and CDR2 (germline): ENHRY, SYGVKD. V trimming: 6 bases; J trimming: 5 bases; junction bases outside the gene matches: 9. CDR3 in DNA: TGTGCCATCAGGAAAGCTAGCGGGAGTGGTGAGACCCAGTACTTC. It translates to CAIRKASGSGETQYF.

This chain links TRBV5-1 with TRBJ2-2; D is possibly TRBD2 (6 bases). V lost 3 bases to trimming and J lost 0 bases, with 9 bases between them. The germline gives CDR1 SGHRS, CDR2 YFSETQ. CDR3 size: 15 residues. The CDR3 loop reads CASSYRDSNTGELFF. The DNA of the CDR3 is TGCGCCAGCAGCTACCGGGACTCGAACACCGGGGAGCTGTTTTTT.

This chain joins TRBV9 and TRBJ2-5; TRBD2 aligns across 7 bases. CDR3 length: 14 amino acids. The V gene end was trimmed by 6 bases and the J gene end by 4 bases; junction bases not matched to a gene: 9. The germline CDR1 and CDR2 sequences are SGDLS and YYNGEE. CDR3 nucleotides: TGTGCCAGCACCGCCGGGGGAGGGGCAGAGACCCAGTACTTC. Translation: CASTAGGGAETQYF. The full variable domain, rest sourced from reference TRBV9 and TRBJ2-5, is DSGVTQTPKHLITATGQRVTLRCSPRSGDLSVYWYQQSLDQGLQFLIQYYNGEERAKGNILERFSAQQFPDLHSELNLSSLELGDSALYFCASTAGGGAETQYFGPGTRLLVL.

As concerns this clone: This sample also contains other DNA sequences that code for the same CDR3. CDR3 DNA sequence: TGCAGCGTTGACAGGGGAGGCGAGACCCAGTACTTC. This gives the protein CSVDRGGETQYF. The chain uses TRBV29-1 and TRBJ2-5; D could derive from TRBD1 or TRBD2 (6 bases each). V dropped 3 bases and J dropped 5 bases, with 10 bases sitting between them. CDR1 and CDR2 from the germline V gene are SQVTM and ANQGSEA. This CDR3 is 12 amino acids long. The complete variable domain, with remaining parts taken from reference TRBV29-1 and TRBJ2-5, reads SAVISQKPSRDICQRGTSLTIQCQVDSQVTMMFWYRQQPGQSLTLIATANQGSEATYESGFVIDKFPISRPNLTFSTLTVSNMSPEDSSIYLCSVDRGGETQYFGPGTRLLVL.

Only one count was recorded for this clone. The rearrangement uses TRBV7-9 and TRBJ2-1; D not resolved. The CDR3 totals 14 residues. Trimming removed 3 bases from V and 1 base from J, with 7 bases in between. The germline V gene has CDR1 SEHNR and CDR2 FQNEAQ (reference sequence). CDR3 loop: CASSLTTSYNEQFF. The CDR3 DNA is TGTGCCAGCAGCTTGACAACTTCCTACAATGAGCAGTTCTTC.

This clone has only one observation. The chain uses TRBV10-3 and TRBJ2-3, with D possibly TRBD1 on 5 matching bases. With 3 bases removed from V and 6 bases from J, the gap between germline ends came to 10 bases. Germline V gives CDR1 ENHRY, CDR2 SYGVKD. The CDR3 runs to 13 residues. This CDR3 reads CAISDRAGDTQYF. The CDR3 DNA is TGTGCCATCAGTGACAGGGCTGGGGATACGCAGTATTTT.